A single sample gave rise to the 8 T cell receptor beta chains below, sequenced in a study of T cells after yellow fever vaccination. TCRdb redid the calling of the 5' RACE reads with MiXCR, one entry per CDR3 protein. The sample gives approximately 13,000 distinct CDR3 sequences, roughly 4.6% of which show up once; about half is in the top ten. The specimen was PBMCs, either bulk or a sorted T-cell subset (CD4+, CD8+, memory, or dextramer-sorted; not recorded which), collected 45 days after the yellow fever booster vaccination. The origin of the receptors is a man under 40 who received the YFV17D yellow fever vaccine.

This clonotype came up many times. The CDR3, as DNA: TGTGCCAGCAGCCCAACGACTTTCCAAGAGACCCAGTACTTC. Residues: CASSPTTFQETQYF. The chain is built from TRBV3-1 and TRBJ2-5; D remains ambiguous. This CDR3 spans 14 amino acids. V lost 4 bases, J lost 1 base, and 10 bases lay in between. From germline, CDR1 is LGHDT and CDR2 YNNKEL (reference sequence).

This clonotype was picked up many times. The V and J genes are TRBV28 and TRBJ1-5; no clear D gene. V gave up 10 bases and J gave up 4 bases, with 14 bases separating them. CDR1 is MDHEN and CDR2 is SYDVKM in the germline V gene. There are 13 residues in the CDR3. CDR3 loop: CATIMTVNQPQHF. The CDR3 region has the DNA TGTGCCACCATCATGACGGTTAATCAGCCCCAGCATTTT.

There are many counts of this clonotype. The CDR3 nucleotides read TGTGCCAGCTCTACGGGGGGGTATCAGCCCCAGCATTTT. This gives the protein CASSTGGYQPQHF. The J gene is TRBJ1-5, the V gene TRBV18, with D perhaps matching TRBD1 (5 bases). CDR1 is KGHSH, CDR2 LQKENI, per germline. The CDR3 has 13 amino acids. Trimming removed 6 bases from V and 5 bases from J, with 11 bases in between.

The sample holds many counts of this clonotype. This chain joins TRBV28 and TRBJ2-7; D not resolved. This CDR3 comprises 13 residues. Trimming removed 3 bases from V and 2 bases from J, with 8 bases in between. Per germline, CDR1 MDHEN and CDR2 SYDVKM. This CDR3 is CASSFIAAYEQYF. The CDR3 DNA is TGTGCCAGCAGTTTTATTGCCGCCTACGAGCAGTACTTC.

This clonotype was observed many times. This chain uses TRBV2 with TRBJ2-1, with TRBD2 identical over 7 bases. The CDR3 length is 14 residues. J lost 5 bases, V lost 8 bases, and 9 bases had no gene match. The V gene's germline CDR1 is SNHLY and CDR2 FYNNEI. CDR3 DNA: TGTGCCAGCCCGAGGGAGGGCCCTAACAATGAGCAGTTCTTC. Translated, it gives CASPREGPNNEQFF.

This clonotype occurred many times. V usage is TRBV14 and J usage is TRBJ2-3; tentatively, D is TRBD2 (6 bases). CDR1 SGHDN and CDR2 FVKESK come from the germline V gene. CDR3 length: 18 amino acids. V was trimmed by 0 bases and J by 2 bases, leaving 18 bases between them. DNA for the CDR3: TGTGCCAGCAGCCAAGACTTACGGACTATTCCCCCCACAGATACGCAGTATTTT. It codes for CASSQDLRTIPPTDTQYF. Complete variable domain (other parts from reference TRBV14 and TRBJ2-3): EAGVTQFPSHSVIEKGQTVTLRCDPISGHDNLYWYRRVMGKEIKFLLHFVKESKQDESGMPNNRFLAERTGGTYSTLKVQPAELEDSGVYFCASSQDLRTIPPTDTQYFGPGTRLTVL.

This clonotype was picked up many times. One end of the junction does not line up with germline, which may come from a read error. The chain couples TRBV28 to TRBJ2-1; 7 bases align to TRBD2. The CDR3 contains 11 residues. CDR1 is MDHEN, CDR2 SYDVKM, per germline. In DNA, the CDR3 is TGTGCCAGCAGTTTGAATAGCGGGCCGCTATTC. This sequence encodes CASSLNSGPLF.

This clonotype occurred many times. The chain is built from TRBV20-1 and TRBJ2-1, with TRBD2 identical over 11 bases. The CDR3 has 15 amino acids. The V segment lost 3 bases and the J segment 4 bases; nucleotides outside the gene matches: 5. Germline V gives CDR1 DFQATT, CDR2 SNEGSKA (reference sequence). CDR3 coding DNA: TGCAGTGCTAGGACTAGCGGGGAAGCATACAATGAGCAGTTCTTC. Residues: CSARTSGEAYNEQFF.